One sample yielded the 3 T cell receptor beta chains listed below, sequenced in a study of molecular identifiers for immune sequencing clone quantification. MiXCR was run by TCRdb on the PCR reads, yielding one entry per CDR3 protein. The sample shows under 600,000 distinct CDR3 sequences, 20% to 25% of them seen only once. The sample was naive CD8+ T cells from blood, with Jurkat cell RNA spiked in. Sample subset: FACS-sorted CD8+CD4-CCR7+CD45RA+ naive T cells. The receptor set was obtained from a human donor in good health. Some libraries in this study had Jurkat cell RNA spiked in.

With regard to this clonotype: The germline gene is not matched at one end of the junction; a read error may be the cause. CDR3 residues: CAGSYSAGTTDTQYF. DNA of the CDR3: TGTGCCGGCAGTTACAGCGCGGGAACAACAGATACGCAGTATTTT. The chain recombines TRBV6-6 with TRBJ2-3, with a possible D match to TRBD2 (6 bases). CDR3 length: 15 residues. Germline values: CDR1 MNHNY, CDR2 SVGAGI (reference sequence).

The table lists this clonotype with a count of one. A much larger clone lies a single base off, so this may be a read error. The CDR3 is CASSSQLAAADTQYF. The CDR3 DNA follows: TGTGCCAGCAGTTCCCAACTAGCGGCAGCAGATACGCAGTATTTT. This sequence joins TRBV28 and TRBJ2-3, with 8 positions matching TRBD2. The CDR3 totals 15 residues. Germline CDR1 reads MDHEN; CDR2 reads SYDVKM. V lost 4 bases, J lost 4 bases, and 7 bases stayed unmatched.

This clonotype appeared many times. In nucleotides, the CDR3 is TGTGCCAGTAGTATAGACCTTGAGAAAACAAACTATGGCTACACCTTC. It specifies CASSIDLEKTNYGYTF. The chain has TRBV19 and TRBJ1-2; D ambiguous. The CDR3 is 16 amino acids. The germline V gene has CDR1 LNHDA and CDR2 SQIVND (reference sequence). Trimming removed 0 bases from V and 2 bases from J, with 13 bases in between.